Given below is one T cell receptor beta chain in context. The antigen it binds to is not known. No qualities accompany the bases; no much larger clone lies one base away. The immunoSEQ Assay, a bias-controlled multiplex PCR, was used to amplify TCRbeta CDR3 regions from genomic DNA. The original methods were these. The number of nucleated cells in each sample was estimated from the amplification of reference gene primers within the assay. To quantify the absolute abundance of each unique TCRbeta CDR3 rearrangement, sequence reads were collapsed and filtered. For each sample, productive Simpson clonality was calculated as the square root of Simpson's diversity index across productive rearrangements. Held by TCRdb, this immuneACCESS table contains in-frame sequences only and omits some clones. Under half of the omission traces to an unresolved V gene where checked; the cause of the rest is unknown. From that table come the V and J calls and clone size; the DNA was used to work out D and trimming. A total of a few hundred thousand clones appear in this sample, roughly 87% of them only once. 1.5% to 2% of the sample belongs to the ten largest clones.

The data were taken from a study of blood T cell repertoires in COVID-19 (dated by TCRdb to 2020 to 2021). For the study in its entirety: Samples from collaborators originated in the United States, Italy and Spain and spanned both the acute and convalescent phases of COVID-19. HLA class I and class II types, where available, came from metadata supplied by the sample provider rather than from assay-based typing. Deeply sampled blood TCRbeta repertoires from subjects exposed to, actively infected with, or recovered from COVID-19 were included in the dataset. The material from the prospective study consisted of cDNA or gDNA derived from T cells, B-cell-depleted T cells, or PBMCs. A de-identified subject ID, COVID-19 status, age in years and sex were almost always included in the sample metadata. The repertoires were made available in a free public database intended to serve as a resource for research on the immune response to SARS-CoV-2. The samples were drawn from two sources: the first 160 participants of the ongoing ImmuneRACE study, and over 1,000 subjects contributed by 6 global collaborators.

Summary of the overall study and its limitations: How much clinical and demographic metadata was included differed by source and by participant, and the metadata was provided uncurated.

Each collaborating institution followed its own protocols to collect whole blood in K2EDTA tubes. For TCRbeta analysis, collaborators shipped samples in one of three forms: frozen whole blood, isolated PBMCs, or DNA extracted from either of those sample types. The germline V gene specifies SQVTM as CDR1 and ANQGSEA as CDR2. The junction shows trimming of 4 bases on V and 8 bases on J, and the gene matches do not reach 9 bases of it. The CDR3 holds 14 amino acids from the cysteine to the phenylalanine. The read is trimmed to its CDR3 DNA, 42 bases read in frame from base 1. The sequence was collected from a man aged 40-55 years with active or convalescent COVID-19. Sequencing was done on a sample of peripheral blood. The chain joins TRBV29-1 to TRBJ2-3; 10 bases in the junction line up with TRBD1. The CDR3 amino acid sequence is: CSVGGGTGVSTQYF. The DNA is TGCAGCGTTGGAGGGGGGACAGGGGTATCTACGCAGTATTTT.